The clone carrying this TCR beta chain has just one count. The antigen is not known. Using viral peptide pools, the ViraFEST assay grew out antigen-specific CD4+ T cells prior to sequencing. The culture ran for approximately 10 days before CD4+ T cells were isolated. Vaccinated recipients, who were negative for nucleocapsid antibodies, had no history of SARS-CoV-2 infection. Cultures used approximately 2 million PBMC per well, about 10 IU/ml IL-2 and around 9.8 ug/ml peptides. The entry originates in a study of vaccination effects on CD4 cells after COVID-19. Across the whole study: Participants each got two BNT162b2 or mRNA-1273 vaccine doses.

Profiling relied on immunoSEQ multiplex PCR, and the TCRdb table lists in-frame clones only, not all of them. There are approximately 44,000 clones in the sample; 77% occur only once, and 2.5% to 3% lies in the top ten. Study-wide results and caveats: Both infection-induced and vaccine-induced clones contracted markedly at late post-vaccination timepoints.

The CDR3 sequence is 15 residues long. Germline V gives CDR1 KGHDR, CDR2 SFDVKD. With 5 bases removed from V and 5 bases from J, the gap between germline ends came to 15 bases. The material sequenced was CD4+ T cells from PBMCs cultured with HCoV-NL63 spike peptides, taken before COVID-19 vaccination. The TCR comes from a human donor who received a COVID-19 vaccine. The genes are TRBV24-1 and TRBJ1-5, with D possibly being TRBD1 (6 bases). CDR3 region: CATSASRGIDQPQHF. The CDR3 DNA is TGTGCCACCAGTGCGTCAAGGGGGATTGATCAGCCCCAGCATTTT.